Many counts were recorded for the clone carrying this T cell receptor (beta chain). Its cognate antigen is unknown. This entry comes from a study of T cells in Graves' hyperthyroidism and ophthalmopathy. Notes on the study in general: In the blood, most expanded thyroid clonotypes above 0.001 appeared as well. Ophthalmopathy and stable hyperthyroidism were separated by a 13 V-J model.

The V and J ends lost 1 base and 5 bases, in that order; junction bases with no gene match: 4. This CDR3 region has 14 residues. CDR1 and CDR2 (germline): SNHLY, FYNNEI. Amplified TCR beta CDR3 regions derived from RNA transcripts. First-round RT-PCR of the TCR CDR3 relied on the HTBI primer set. MiXCR was run by TCRdb on the multiplex PCR reads, yielding one entry per CDR3 protein. Of approximately 590,000 distinct CDR3 sequences detected, about half appear once; the ten largest clones hold just over 8%. Stable hyperthyroidism: no ophthalmopathy progression over 18 months of follow-up. On the basis of clinical symptoms, serum thyroxine and TRAb, thyroid ultrasound and orbital computed tomography, diagnoses were made.

The chain carries TRBV2 and TRBJ1-2; 7 bases map to TRBD1. The sequence came from a woman under 30 with Graves' hyperthyroidism. Material: peripheral blood or thyroid tissue (not recorded which). CDR3 DNA: TGTGCCAGCAGTGAAGAACAGGGGCGGTATGGCTACACCTTC. Protein product: CASSEEQGRYGYTF. Supplemented by reference TRBV2 and TRBJ1-2, the full variable domain reads EPEVTQTPSHQVTQMGQEVILRCVPISNHLYFYWYRQILGQKVEFLVSFYNNEISEKSEIFDDQFSVERPDGSNFTLKIRSTKLEDSAMYFCASSEEQGRYGYTFGSGTRLTVV.